The entry below describes one T cell receptor beta chain. V lost 1 base, J lost 6 bases, and 9 bases stayed unmatched. Germline V gives CDR1 MNHNY, CDR2 SVGAGI (reference sequence). The CDR3 has 16 amino acids. The data derive from a study of blood T cell repertoires in COVID-19. Whole-study context: COVID-19 samples, acute and convalescent, were from the United States, Italy and Spain. The cDNA or gDNA used as material had been derived from T cells, B-cell-depleted T cells, or PBMCs.

Original handling: Reference gene primers were amplified, and this amplification served to estimate nucleated cell counts. Assay: immunoSEQ multiplex PCR; the TCRdb copy retains only in-frame clones and omits some. V and J calls and clone size are as listed in that table; D and trimming were resolved from the DNA. The sample shows around 150,000 clones, just under 95% of them seen only once. Sequencing used peripheral blood. The V gene is TRBV6-6, the J gene TRBJ1-2; 9 nucleotides line up with TRBD1. The sequence came from a woman between 50 and 59 years old with acute or convalescent COVID-19. The CDR3 DNA is TGTGCCAGCAGTTACTTAAGGTTGAGGACAGGGGATGGCTACACCTTC. Protein: CASSYLRLRTGDGYTF.